The entry below describes one T cell receptor (beta chain). The antigen is not known. This sample is part of a study of T-cell memory formation after mild COVID-19. Overall study results and limits: Certain responding clones were present in pre-infection memory, suggesting participation of cross-reactive memory. Clones from the second wave (peaking day 37) had unconfirmed SARS-CoV-2 specificity. Mostly located in CM and EM were contracting CD4+ clones, with contracting CD8+ clones located in EMRA.

Libraries for TCRalpha and TCRbeta carried sample barcodes and unique molecular identifiers via 5'RACE. One entry per CDR3 protein results from TCRdb running MiXCR on the 5' RACE reads. The data show some 120,000 distinct CDR3 sequences, approximately 5.9% seen once. Trimming cost V 0 bases and J 2 bases, with 10 bases left between them. CDR1 and CDR2 from the germline V gene are MNHEY and SVGAGI. This CDR3 has 15 residues. This clonotype was sampled from an adult woman who had mild COVID-19 (a few samples of this study predate the infection). Cell type and time point are not known. This chain uses TRBV6-5 with TRBJ1-1; D perhaps matches TRBD1 (5 bases). Sequencing was carried out using PBMCs or a T cell subset sorted from them (not recorded which). The CDR3 sequence: CASSYSGRDNTEAFF. In DNA form, the CDR3 reads TGTGCCAGCAGTTACTCAGGCAGGGACAACACTGAAGCTTTCTTT.